This is a list of T cell receptor beta chains from one sample in a study of immune evolution from preneoplasia to lung adenocarcinoma. Produced via immunoSEQ multiplex PCR; TCRdb's table is partial and in-frame only. Of tens of thousands of clones listed, 60% to 75% are singletons. The source material was FFPE invasive lung adenocarcinoma tissue. These receptor sequences come from a person aged 55 to 69 with lung adenocarcinoma. The CDR3 runs from the conserved cysteine through the conserved F or W. Each record gives: J gene, V gene, D gene, clone size, CDR3 protein, CDR3 DNA. The D gene is left open where the match is weak. The size of a clone is reported for some rows only, either as once, few or many, or as a class for expanded clones.

j_gene: TRBJ1-5
v_gene: TRBV11-2
d_gene: -
abundance: few
CDR3aa: CASSLAGQPQHF
CDR3nt: TGTGCCAGCAGCTTAGCTGGTCAGCCCCAGCATTTT

j_gene: TRBJ2-5
v_gene: TRBV27
d_gene: -
abundance: -
CDR3aa: CASSLTGHSQETQYF
CDR3nt: TGTGCCAGCAGTTTGACGGGACACTCCCAAGAGACCCAGTACTTC

j_gene: TRBJ2-2
v_gene: TRBV7-2
d_gene: TRBD2
abundance: -
CDR3aa: CASSLSQLAGRTGELFF
CDR3nt: TGTGCCAGCAGCTTATCACAACTAGCGGGACGGACCGGGGAGCTGTTTTTT

j_gene: TRBJ2-1
v_gene: TRBV5-6
d_gene: TRBD1
abundance: -
CDR3aa: CASSSGGTAYNEQFF
CDR3nt: TGTGCCAGCAGCTCAGGGGGTACGGCGTACAATGAGCAGTTCTTC

j_gene: TRBJ1-1
v_gene: TRBV5-4
d_gene: -
abundance: -
CDR3aa: CASSLALNTEAFF
CDR3nt: TGTGCCAGCAGCTTGGCACTGAACACTGAAGCTTTCTTT

j_gene: TRBJ2-1
v_gene: TRBV4-2
d_gene: -
abundance: -
CDR3aa: CASSPKRGLAPGNEQFF
CDR3nt: TGTGCCAGCAGCCCCAAAAGGGGCCTAGCGCCAGGCAATGAGCAGTTCTTC

j_gene: TRBJ1-2
v_gene: TRBV19
d_gene: TRBD1
abundance: -
CDR3aa: CASGQGPSTNYGYTF
CDR3nt: TGTGCCAGCGGACAGGGGCCATCGACTAACTATGGCTACACCTTC

j_gene: TRBJ2-1
v_gene: TRBV28
d_gene: TRBD2
abundance: -
CDR3aa: CASKVGLAGVSEQFF
CDR3nt: TGTGCCAGCAAGGTTGGGCTAGCGGGAGTGAGTGAGCAGTTCTTC

j_gene: TRBJ2-7
v_gene: TRBV7-2
d_gene: -
abundance: -
CDR3aa: CASSRSGASSYEQYF
CDR3nt: TGTGCCAGCAGCCGTAGCGGAGCTTCCTCCTACGAGCAGTACTTC

j_gene: TRBJ1-5
v_gene: TRBV28
d_gene: TRBD1
abundance: once
CDR3aa: CVSRGTGGNQPQHF
CDR3nt: TGTGTCAGCAGAGGGACAGGGGGAAATCAGCCCCAGCATTTT

j_gene: TRBJ1-2
v_gene: TRBV5-4
d_gene: TRBD1
abundance: -
CDR3aa: CASSSPPGQADGYTF
CDR3nt: TGTGCCAGCAGTTCCCCTCCGGGACAGGCCGATGGCTACACCTTC

j_gene: TRBJ1-2
v_gene: TRBV6-5
d_gene: -
abundance: -
CDR3aa: CASSLSGRNYGYTF
CDR3nt: TGTGCCAGCAGTCTGTCGGGACGGAACTATGGCTACACCTTC

j_gene: TRBJ1-2
v_gene: TRBV18
d_gene: TRBD1
abundance: -
CDR3aa: CASSPTGNDGYTF
CDR3nt: TGTGCCAGCTCACCGACAGGGAATGATGGCTACACCTTC

j_gene: TRBJ2-3
v_gene: TRBV29-1
d_gene: -
abundance: few
CDR3aa: CSARSGNTDTQYF
CDR3nt: TGCAGCGCCCGAAGTGGCAACACAGATACGCAGTATTTT

j_gene: TRBJ2-3
v_gene: TRBV4-1
d_gene: TRBD2
abundance: -
CDR3aa: CASSLTGLAGVDTQYF
CDR3nt: TGCGCCAGCAGCCTCACGGGGCTAGCGGGAGTAGATACGCAGTATTTT

j_gene: TRBJ1-2
v_gene: TRBV5-1
d_gene: TRBD1
abundance: -
CDR3aa: CASSSTQGAGGYTF
CDR3nt: TGCGCCAGCAGCTCCACACAGGGGGCAGGGGGCTACACCTTC

j_gene: TRBJ1-5
v_gene: TRBV6-1
d_gene: TRBD1
abundance: -
CDR3aa: CASVDRTDSNQPQHF
CDR3nt: TGTGCCAGCGTGGACAGGACGGATAGCAATCAGCCCCAGCATTTT

j_gene: TRBJ2-5
v_gene: TRBV6-5
d_gene: -
abundance: few
CDR3aa: CASRPGSPETQYF
CDR3nt: TGTGCCAGCAGGCCAGGGTCCCCAGAGACCCAGTACTTC

j_gene: TRBJ2-5
v_gene: TRBV10-3
d_gene: -
abundance: -
CDR3aa: CAISEGRGEGLRETQYF
CDR3nt: TGTGCCATCAGCGAGGGGCGGGGAGAGGGATTACGAGAGACCCAGTACTTC

j_gene: TRBJ2-7
v_gene: TRBV4-2
d_gene: -
abundance: -
CDR3aa: CASSQALRADEQYF
CDR3nt: TGTGCCAGCAGCCAGGCCCTGAGGGCTGACGAGCAGTACTTC

j_gene: TRBJ1-2
v_gene: TRBV29-1
d_gene: -
abundance: few
CDR3aa: CSVEEDQGAGYGYTF
CDR3nt: TGCAGCGTTGAAGAAGATCAGGGAGCGGGCTATGGCTACACCTTC

j_gene: TRBJ1-5
v_gene: TRBV6-5
d_gene: TRBD1
abundance: -
CDR3aa: CASRRTGSSHQPQHF
CDR3nt: TGTGCCAGCAGACGGACAGGGAGTTCGCATCAGCCCCAGCATTTT

j_gene: TRBJ2-1
v_gene: TRBV11-2
d_gene: -
abundance: -
CDR3aa: CASSLEPLKEQFF
CDR3nt: TGTGCCAGCAGCTTAGAACCACTAAAAGAGCAGTTCTTC

j_gene: TRBJ1-4
v_gene: TRBV4-1
d_gene: -
abundance: once
CDR3aa: CASSQTKEKLFF
CDR3nt: TGCGCCAGCAGCCAAACCAAGGAAAAACTGTTTTTT

j_gene: TRBJ1-1
v_gene: TRBV30
d_gene: -
abundance: once
CDR3aa: CAWTTRGYEAFF
CDR3nt: TGTGCCTGGACTACCAGGGGTTATGAAGCTTTCTTT

j_gene: TRBJ2-7
v_gene: TRBV6-1
d_gene: TRBD2
abundance: -
CDR3aa: CASSEGATLAGRYEQYF
CDR3nt: TGTGCCAGCAGTGAAGGGGCCACGTTAGCGGGACGGTACGAGCAGTACTTC

j_gene: TRBJ2-3
v_gene: TRBV28
d_gene: TRBD1
abundance: -
CDR3aa: CASSKDRGRTDTQYF
CDR3nt: TGTGCCAGCAGCAAGGACAGGGGACGCACAGATACGCAGTATTTT

j_gene: TRBJ2-3
v_gene: TRBV25-1
d_gene: -
abundance: -
CDR3aa: CASSRDTQYF
CDR3nt: TGTGCCAGCAGTCGGGATACGCAGTATTTT